Below, 31 T cell receptor beta chains from the same sample are listed, as sequenced in a study of T cells in Graves' hyperthyroidism and ophthalmopathy. Amplification of TCR beta CDR3 regions used RNA as the template. HTBI primers were employed in a first-round RT-PCR of the TCR CDR3. Each CDR3 protein gets one entry after TCRdb re-called the multiplex PCR reads with MiXCR. The table lists about 130,000 distinct CDR3 sequences, around 20% of them singletons. Sequencing input: blood. The source is a woman aged 45-59 years with Graves' hyperthyroidism that later progressed to Graves' ophthalmopathy.

Ten or more counts support this clonotype. The V call is TRBV7-3, the J call TRBJ2-3; no clear D gene. The germline V gene has CDR1 SGHTA and CDR2 FQGTGA. V lost 5 bases and J 1 base, leaving 4 bases between the germline ends. The CDR3 sequence is 12 residues long. The CDR3 coding sequence is TGTGCCAGCAGCGACGGCACAGATACGCAGTATTTT. It is translated as CASSDGTDTQYF. Full variable domain (missing parts from reference TRBV7-3 and TRBJ2-3): GAGVSQTPSNKVTEKGKYVELRCDPISGHTALYWYRQSLGQGPEFLIYFQGTGAADDSGLPNDRFFAVRPEGSVSTLKIQRTERGDSAVYLCASSDGTDTQYFGPGTRLTVL.

At least ten counts were recorded for this clonotype. The chain joins TRBV27 to TRBJ2-7; maybe TRBD1 (6 bases). The V end was cut by 8 bases, the J end by 2 bases, with 16 bases between. Germline lookup yields CDR1 MNHEY and CDR2 SMNVEV (reference sequence). The CDR3 has 14 amino acids. The CDR3 coding sequence is TGTGCCAGCGGATCGAGCAGGGGCCCCTACGAGCAGTACTTC. Translating gives CASGSSRGPYEQYF.

This clonotype came up many times. The chain couples TRBV6-4 to TRBJ1-2; 9 nucleotides line up with TRBD1. CDR1 and CDR2 from the germline V gene are MRHNA and SNTAGT. The CDR3 is 14 amino acids. J lost 5 bases, V lost 4 bases, and 5 bases had no gene match. The CDR3 DNA sequence: TGTGCCAGCAGTGCCACAGGGGGCGGGTATGGCTACACCTTC. Translating it yields CASSATGGGYGYTF.

Comments on this clonotype: This may arise from a read error, as a much more abundant clone is one base away. The gene calls are TRBV12-3 or TRBV12-4 and TRBJ2-1; 9 bases agree with TRBD2. J gave up 9 bases and V 8 bases, and 5 bases lay outside the gene matches. The CDR3 has 12 residues. The CDR3: CASGLAISEQFF. The CDR3 DNA sequence: TGTGCCAGCGGACTAGCGATCAGTGAGCAGTTCTTC.

This clonotype was found many times. The chain has TRBV4-1 and TRBJ2-7; 10 bases are a match to TRBD2. The V gene end was trimmed by 0 bases and the J gene end by 3 bases; junction bases not matched to a gene: 8. CDR1 is MGHRA, CDR2 YSYEKL, per germline. This CDR3 region has 17 residues. The DNA of the CDR3 is TGCGCCAGCAGCCAAGATTCATCGGCTAGCGGGAGCTACGAGCAGTACTTC. It translates to CASSQDSSASGSYEQYF.

The chain combines TRBV7-6 with TRBJ2-1; D possibly corresponds to TRBD2 (7 bases). This CDR3 contains 14 residues. Trimming removed 5 bases at V and 6 bases at J, with 14 bases between. Germline CDR1 reads SGHVS; CDR2 reads FNYEAQ. CDR3 in DNA: TGTGCCAGCAGCAACCCGGGGGGCCCCAATGAGCAGTTCTTC. Its protein product is CASSNPGGPNEQFF.

This chain connects TRBV18 to TRBJ2-1, with 14 bases matching TRBD2. Trimming cost V 4 bases and J 7 bases; bases outside gene matches: 3. The length of the CDR3 is 15 residues. Germline CDR1 and CDR2: KGHSH and LQKENI. The CDR3 is CASSQGTSGSNEQFF. CDR3 in DNA: TGTGCCAGCTCACAAGGGACTAGCGGGAGTAATGAGCAGTTCTTC.

This clonotype was seen ten or more times. The chain links TRBV27 to TRBJ1-2; D unclear. The CDR3 spans 13 residues. V lost 2 bases to trimming and J lost 4 bases, with 8 bases between them. Germline loops: CDR1 MNHEY, CDR2 SMNVEV (reference sequence). The CDR3 here is CASSLGRRYGYTF. Here the CDR3 DNA reads TGTGCCAGCAGTTTAGGCAGGCGCTATGGCTACACCTTC.

The V call is TRBV5-8, the J call TRBJ1-1; D call uncertain. This CDR3 region has 16 residues. The germline CDR1 and CDR2 sequences are SGHTS and YDEGEE. Between the trimmed V and J ends, which lost 4 bases and 0 bases, there was a span of 16 bases. The CDR3 sequence: CASSQALVGMNTEAFF. The CDR3 nucleotides read TGTGCCAGCAGCCAAGCTTTGGTGGGAATGAACACTGAAGCTTTCTTT.

The sample holds many counts of this clonotype. The V gene is TRBV12-3 or TRBV12-4, the J gene TRBJ2-3, with 7 bases aligning to TRBD1. The CDR3 contains 13 residues. V dropped 7 bases and J dropped 1; count of bases not matched to a gene: 2. The CDR3 coding sequence is TGTGCCAGCAACACAGGGGGCACAGATACGCAGTATTTT. This sequence encodes CASNTGGTDTQYF.

This clonotype was detected many times. The rearrangement joins TRBV11-3 to TRBJ2-7; D may be TRBD1 (5 bases). Germline values: CDR1 SGHNT, CDR2 YENEEA. Trimming took 1 base from V and 5 from J, leaving 9 bases between them. The CDR3 length is 13 residues. The CDR3 here is CASSLVRGHEQYF. The CDR3 coding sequence is TGTGCCAGCAGCTTAGTAAGGGGTCACGAGCAGTACTTC. Based on the CDR3 plus reference TRBV11-3 and TRBJ2-7, the full variable domain is EAGVVQSPRYKIIEKKQPVAFWCNPISGHNTLYWYLQNLGQGPELLIRYENEEAVDDSQLPKDRFSAERLKGVDSTLKIQPAELGDSAVYLCASSLVRGHEQYFGPGTRLTVT.

The rearrangement uses TRBV4-1 and TRBJ2-2; 7 nucleotides line up with TRBD1. Germline CDR1 is MGHRA and CDR2 is YSYEKL. Unmatched junction bases numbered 4, after V lost 3 bases and J lost 3 bases. CDR3 length equals 15 residues. CDR3 bases: TGCGCCAGCAGCCACTCCGACAGGGACACCGGGGAGCTGTTTTTT. This sequence encodes CASSHSDRDTGELFF.

About this clonotype itself: A much larger clone sits a single nucleotide away, making a read error possible. V gene TRBV28 combines with J gene TRBJ1-1, with 8 positions matching TRBD1. This CDR3 is built from 15 residues. Germline V gene data show CDR1 as MDHEN and CDR2 as SYDVKM. CDR3 DNA: TGTGTCAGCAGTCCGACAGGGGAAGGGGTCACTGAAGCTTTCTTT. It yields the protein CVSSPTGEGVTEAFF.

The V call is TRBV9, the J call TRBJ1-6; possible D gene TRBD1, 5 bases. CDR3 length equals 15 residues. The V end was cut by 4 bases, the J end by 7 bases, with 15 bases between. Germline values: CDR1 SGDLS, CDR2 YYNGEE. The CDR3, as DNA: TGTGCCAGCAGCCCCTATTCCGGGACGAATTCACCCCTCCACTTT. It encodes CASSPYSGTNSPLHF.

Points on this clonotype: A read error is possible here, since a much larger clone lies one base away. The chain has TRBV6-2 or TRBV6-3 and TRBJ2-3, with a weak D call TRBD1 (7 bases). Germline CDR1 reads MNHEY; CDR2 reads SVGEGT. The CDR3 consists of 17 residues. CDR3 nucleotides: TGTGCCAGCAACGTGAGGACAGGACGAACTAGCACAGATATGCAGTATTTT. It codes for CASNVRTGRTSTDMQYF.

This clonotype has ten or more counts. The chain joins TRBV20-1 to TRBJ1-2; D is perhaps TRBD1 (5 bases). Trimming pared 6 bases from V and 8 bases from J, leaving 16 bases between. This CDR3 is built from 12 residues. The germline CDR1 and CDR2 sequences are DFQATT and SNEGSKA (reference sequence). The CDR3 region is CSARDGLSGYTF. CDR3 nucleotides: TGCAGTGCCCGGGACGGCCTTTCAGGCTACACCTTC.

This clonotype showed up many times. The chain carries TRBV4-1 and TRBJ2-7, with 11 bases identical to TRBD1. The CDR3 spans 15 residues. V lost 4 bases and J lost 0; bases outside the gene matches: 2. CDR1 MGHRA and CDR2 YSYEKL come from the germline V gene. This CDR3 is CASSLGQGASYEQYF. CDR3 DNA: TGCGCCAGCAGCCTCGGACAGGGGGCCTCCTACGAGCAGTACTTC.

This clonotype was detected many times. The chain is built from TRBV20-1 and TRBJ1-2, with 8 nucleotides matching TRBD1. The germline CDR1 and CDR2 sequences are DFQATT and SNEGSKA (reference sequence). After removal of 1 base from V and 9 bases from J, the junction contained 7 bases not matched to a gene. There are 13 residues in the CDR3. This chain's CDR3 is CSARVQGAESYTF. Written as DNA, the CDR3 is TGCAGTGCTAGAGTTCAGGGGGCCGAAAGCTACACCTTC.

This clonotype was observed many times. CDR3 residues: CASSIYNEQFF. CDR3 nucleotides: TGTGCCAGCAGTATATACAATGAGCAGTTCTTC. The rearrangement uses TRBV2 and TRBJ2-1; D is unresolved. The CDR3 sequence is 11 residues long. V gave up 5 bases and J gave up 4 bases, with 3 bases separating them. Germline assignment: CDR1 SNHLY and CDR2 FYNNEI.

The chain uses TRBV12-3 or TRBV12-4 and TRBJ2-3, with 12 bases aligning to TRBD1. The CDR3 is 15 amino acids. The V segment lost 5 bases and the J segment 5 bases; nucleotides outside the gene matches: 5. In DNA, the CDR3 is TGTGCCAGCAGTAGAGGGACAGGGGGCATAGATACGCAGTATTTT. This encodes CASSRGTGGIDTQYF.

This clonotype was found many times. The chain couples TRBV11-2 to TRBJ2-7; perhaps TRBD1 as D (6 bases). Germline CDR1 is SGHAT and CDR2 is FQNNGV. CDR3 length equals 14 residues. Trimming took off 3 bases at V and 5 bases at J, with 14 bases between the two ends. The DNA for the CDR3 is TGTGCCAGCAGCTTGGCGCATGGGGGCGACGAGCAGTACTTC. Its translation: CASSLAHGGDEQYF.

Comments on this clonotype: A much larger clone differs from this one at a single base, so this may be a read error. The chain has TRBV20-1 and TRBJ1-1; D gene uncertain. The CDR3 length is 12 residues. Germline lookup yields CDR1 DFQATT and CDR2 SNEGSKA (reference sequence). The CDR3 region is CSASRKNTETFF. The CDR3 DNA is TGCAGTGCTAGTCGTAAAAACACTGAAACTTTCTTT.

In this sample, this clonotype turned up many times. The rearrangement links TRBV20-1 to TRBJ2-7; D is perhaps TRBD1 (5 bases). CDR1 is DFQATT and CDR2 is SNEGSKA in the germline V gene (reference sequence). V dropped 4 bases and J dropped 6 bases, with 7 bases sitting between them. This CDR3 region has 10 residues. This CDR3 reads CSATGFEQYF. DNA of the CDR3: TGCAGTGCTACAGGGTTCGAGCAGTACTTC.

This clonotype showed up many times. The junction departs from the called germline gene at one end, perhaps through a read error. This chain uses TRBV3-1 with TRBJ1-1; 7 bases match TRBD1. The CDR3 is 16 residues long. Germline-derived CDR1 and CDR2 are LGHDT and YNNKEL (reference sequence). DNA of the CDR3: TGTGCCAGCAGCCAAACAATTAGGGACAGCACAAGATCGACCATCTTT. Protein sequence: CASSQTIRDSTRSTIF.

This clonotype was seen more than once but under ten times. The chain recombines TRBV12-3 or TRBV12-4 with TRBJ2-3; no reliable D call. Trimming took off 6 bases at V and 4 bases at J, with 20 bases between the two ends. This CDR3 is built from 16 residues. The CDR3 coding sequence is TGTGCCAGCAGCCCACCAAGACACCGAACGGCAGATACGCAGTATTTT. The encoded protein is CASSPPRHRTADTQYF.

The chain recombines TRBV4-1 with TRBJ2-1; the D gene could be TRBD1 or TRBD2 (5 bases each). The V gene's germline CDR1 is MGHRA and CDR2 YSYEKL. Trimming removed 2 bases at V and 4 bases at J, with 12 bases between. The CDR3 is 15 residues long. Here the CDR3 DNA reads TGCGCCAGCAGCCAATCTCAGGGACGGTACAATGAGCAGTTCTTC. It encodes CASSQSQGRYNEQFF.

This chain joins TRBV7-3 and TRBJ2-1; 9 bases fit TRBD2. The CDR3 is made up of 19 amino acids. The V gene's germline CDR1 is SGHTA and CDR2 FQGTGA. Unmatched junction bases numbered 15, after V lost 1 base and J lost 5 bases. CDR3 in DNA: TGTGCCAGCAGCTTAAGGACTAGCGAATCGATGGTCGCACACAATGAGCAGTTCTTC. Its translation: CASSLRTSESMVAHNEQFF.

This chain connects TRBV13 to TRBJ1-6; unclear D gene. This CDR3 spans 14 amino acids. Germline lookup yields CDR1 PRHDT and CDR2 FYEKMQ (reference sequence). Trimming took off 3 bases at V and 7 bases at J, with 10 bases between the two ends. CDR3 protein: CASSFSDTNSPLHF. The CDR3 nucleotides are TGTGCCAGCAGCTTTTCCGACACCAATTCACCCCTCCACTTT.

This clonotype was counted a few times. This sequence joins TRBV13 and TRBJ2-6; no firm D call. Germline V lookup: CDR1 PRHDT, CDR2 FYEKMQ (reference sequence). CDR3 length: 15 amino acids. The ends were cut back, 3 bases at V and 0 bases at J, with 6 bases in the middle. The CDR3 loop reads CASSLARSGANVLTF. Here the CDR3 DNA reads TGTGCCAGCAGCTTGGCCCGCTCTGGGGCCAACGTCCTGACTTTC.

A note on this clonotype: A read error is possible here, since a much larger clone lies one base away. The chain joins TRBV7-3 to TRBJ2-2; no clear D gene. The CDR3 totals 12 residues. CDR1 is SGHTA, CDR2 FQGTGA, per germline. Trimming stripped 10 bases from V and 4 bases from J, with 10 bases between. The CDR3 nucleotides read TGTGCCAACAGAGGTTCCACCGGGGAGCTGTTTTTT. This encodes CANRGSTGELFF.

The chain uses TRBV6-2 or TRBV6-3 and TRBJ2-1; 14 nucleotides align to TRBD2. The V gene end was trimmed by 8 bases and the J gene end by 7 bases; junction bases not matched to a gene: 10. Per germline, CDR1 MNHEY and CDR2 SVGEGT. This CDR3 comprises 16 residues. The CDR3 bases are TGTGCCAGCCCAAATAACGGGACTAGCGGGAGTAATGAGCAGTTCTTC. Its translation is CASPNNGTSGSNEQFF.